A single sample gave rise to the 22 T cell receptor beta chains below, sequenced in a study of cytomegalovirus exposure and HLA in healthy donors. A multiplex PCR was run with 60 Vbeta primers and 13 Jbeta primers. The method was immunoSEQ multiplex PCR; TCRdb's version includes in-frame clones alone and lacks a portion of them. The sample shows more than 150,000 clones, more than 60% of them seen only once. The sample consisted of PBMCs. The receptors derive from a woman between 50 and 59 years old in good health and CMV-seropositive.

This clone was recorded only once. The J gene is TRBJ2-1, the V gene TRBV9; D perhaps matches TRBD2 (7 bases). Germline V gene data show CDR1 as SGDLS and CDR2 as YYNGEE. The CDR3 sequence is 16 residues long. V dropped 4 bases and J dropped 9 bases, with 23 bases sitting between them. DNA for the CDR3: TGTGCCAGCAGCCCCGGAGGGGGAGGGGGAGCGGGTGAGCAGTTCTTC. Its protein is CASSPGGGGGAGEQFF.

J is TRBJ2-7 and V is TRBV7-2, with 8 nucleotides matching TRBD2. J was trimmed by 2 bases and V by 6 bases; bases with no gene match: 6. Germline V gene lookup returns CDR1 SGHTA and CDR2 FQGNSA. The CDR3 has 14 residues. The CDR3 is CASREAGVAYEQYF. The CDR3 DNA sequence: TGTGCCAGCAGGGAAGCGGGAGTCGCCTACGAGCAGTACTTC.

V usage is TRBV9 and J usage is TRBJ2-3, with TRBD1 matching over 12 bases. The germline gives CDR1 SGDLS, CDR2 YYNGEE. After removal of 0 bases from V and 1 base from J, the junction contained 9 bases not matched to a gene. The CDR3 runs to 19 residues. The CDR3 bases are TGTGCCAGCAGCGTAGCTCCGGGACAGGGGGCGGTACGCACAGATACGCAGTATTTT. This translates into CASSVAPGQGAVRTDTQYF.

V and J are TRBV5-6 and TRBJ2-3, with 7 bases identical to TRBD2. In germline, CDR1 is SGHDT, CDR2 YYEEEE. The CDR3 loop spans 16 amino acids. The V segment lost 0 bases and the J segment 6 bases; nucleotides outside the gene matches: 10. The CDR3 region has the DNA TGTGCCAGCAGCTTGGAAAGCGGGGAGGCTCGGGATACGCAGTATTTT. This translates into CASSLESGEARDTQYF. The variable domain in full, completed from reference TRBV5-6 and TRBJ2-3, reads DAGVTQSPTHLIKTRGQQVTLRCSPKSGHDTVSWYQQALGQGPQFIFQYYEEEERQRGNFPDRFSGHQFPNYSSELNVNALLLGDSALYLCASSLESGEARDTQYFGPGTRLTVL.

The chain uses TRBV11-3 and TRBJ2-2; 10 bases align to TRBD1. Germline assignment: CDR1 SGHNT and CDR2 YENEEA. The CDR3 sequence is 16 residues long. After removal of 9 bases from V and 1 base from J, the junction contained 8 bases not matched to a gene. CDR3: CASQGTGAGNTGELFF. The CDR3 DNA reads as TGTGCCAGTCAAGGGACAGGGGCCGGGAACACCGGGGAGCTGTTTTTT.

The chain joins TRBV7-6 to TRBJ2-1; no reliable D call. Trimming stripped 5 bases from V and 7 bases from J, with 12 bases between. Per germline, CDR1 SGHVS and CDR2 FNYEAQ. The CDR3 covers 13 residues. CDR3 coding DNA: TGTGCCAGCAGCCCAAGCCAGAGGAATGAGCAGTTCTTC. It yields the protein CASSPSQRNEQFF.

The chain has TRBV19 and TRBJ2-1, with 8 bases identical to TRBD2. Germline values: CDR1 LNHDA, CDR2 SQIVND (reference sequence). V was pared by 3 bases and J by 3 bases, with 7 bases of the junction left unmatched. CDR3 length equals 16 residues. The CDR3 coding sequence is TGTGCCAGTAGTATCAGGCGGGGGGTCGGCTACAATGAGCAGTTCTTC. Protein: CASSIRRGVGYNEQFF.

The V gene is TRBV6-5, the J gene TRBJ2-7, with TRBD1 matching 7 bases. This CDR3 comprises 14 residues. Germline trimming cut 5 bases from V and 5 bases from J; bases unmatched to any gene: 9. Germline CDR1 MNHEY, CDR2 SVGAGI. CDR3 nucleotide sequence: TGTGCCAGCAGTCGACAGGGAGTAATACACGAGCAGTACTTC. Protein product: CASSRQGVIHEQYF.

The gene calls are TRBV7-9 and TRBJ2-7; TRBD2 might be the D (5 bases). V lost 5 bases and J 3 bases, leaving 8 bases between the germline ends. Germline V CDR1 and CDR2: SEHNR, FQNEAQ (reference sequence). The CDR3 totals 12 residues. The CDR3 reads CASSTTSYEQYF. The DNA of the CDR3 is TGTGCCAGCAGCACAACTAGCTACGAGCAGTACTTC.

This clone was detected a few times. This chain connects TRBV6-5 to TRBJ1-1; tentative D call: TRBD1 (6 bases). Germline values: CDR1 MNHEY, CDR2 SVGAGI. V shed 2 bases and J shed 4 bases, with 11 bases lying between them. The CDR3 covers 14 residues. The DNA of the CDR3 is TGTGCCAGCAGTTACCAGGTACAGGGCACTGAAGCTTTCTTT. This gives the protein CASSYQVQGTEAFF.

The chain combines TRBV5-4 with TRBJ2-3; no reliable D call. This CDR3 has 16 amino acids. Germline-derived CDR1 and CDR2 are SGHNT and YYREEE (reference sequence). The V and J ends lost 3 bases and 6 bases respectively, with 20 bases between them. For the CDR3, the DNA is TGTGCCAGCAGCTCCTCCCGCGGCAGCCTCGGGGATACGCAGTATTTT. Protein product: CASSSSRGSLGDTQYF.

V is TRBV5-1 and J is TRBJ1-6; D unclear. This CDR3 region has 18 residues. The ends were cut back, 0 bases at V and 6 bases at J, with 19 bases in the middle. Germline V gene sequence: CDR1 SGHRS, CDR2 YFSETQ. The CDR3 reads CASSLGVDPKEGNSPLHF. The DNA for the CDR3 is TGCGCCAGCAGCTTGGGGGTCGACCCTAAGGAGGGTAATTCACCCCTCCACTTT.

The V gene is TRBV15, the J gene TRBJ1-2; D gene unclear. Trimming removed 8 bases at V and 0 bases at J, with 10 bases between. This CDR3 region has 13 residues. CDR1 LNHNV and CDR2 YYDKDF come from the germline V gene (reference sequence). The CDR3: CATSPGANYGYTF. CDR3 in DNA: TGTGCCACCTCCCCGGGAGCTAACTATGGCTACACCTTC.

The chain combines TRBV5-1 with TRBJ2-7; D possibly corresponds to TRBD1 (6 bases). The V end was cut by 4 bases, the J end by 3 bases, with 11 bases between. CDR3 size: 13 residues. Germline values: CDR1 SGHRS, CDR2 YFSETQ. CDR3 in amino acids: CASSNPDSYEQYF. CDR3 bases: TGCGCCAGCAGCAACCCGGACAGCTACGAGCAGTACTTC.

The chain employs TRBV5-4 and TRBJ2-7, with TRBD2 as a possible D gene (6 bases). The CDR3 runs 14 residues. Trimming stripped 4 bases from V and 3 bases from J, with 14 bases between. Germline CDR1 is SGHNT and CDR2 is YYREEE (reference sequence). CDR3 nucleotide sequence: TGTGCCAGCAGCCCTAAGGGACTTTTCTACGAGCAGTACTTC. This encodes CASSPKGLFYEQYF.

V is TRBV5-1 and J is TRBJ1-1; 7 bases match TRBD1. V trimming: 4 bases; J trimming: 6 bases; junction bases outside the gene matches: 9. Germline CDR1 SGHRS, CDR2 YFSETQ. CDR3 length: 14 amino acids. The CDR3 loop is CASSTGTVGAEAFF. As DNA, the CDR3 is TGCGCCAGCAGCACCGGGACAGTCGGCGCTGAAGCTTTCTTT.

This clone was counted a single time. This chain uses TRBV27 with TRBJ2-7; D might be TRBD1 (6 bases). The germline gives CDR1 MNHEY, CDR2 SMNVEV (reference sequence). The CDR3 has 13 amino acids. V lost 6 bases and J 4 bases, leaving 13 bases between the germline ends. CDR3 sequence: CASSRDIRYEQYF. In nucleotides, the CDR3 is TGTGCCAGCAGCCGGGACATAAGATACGAGCAGTACTTC.

Here the CDR3 DNA reads TGTGCCAGCAGCGAAAACACAGGGGATCGCGAGCAGTACTTC. It specifies CASSENTGDREQYF. The chain carries TRBV9 and TRBJ2-7, with 7 bases lining up with TRBD1. The CDR3 extends over 14 amino acids. V gave up 3 bases and J gave up 6 bases; unmatched junction bases: 9. Germline lookup yields CDR1 SGDLS and CDR2 YYNGEE. Looking up the rest from reference TRBV9 and TRBJ2-7 gives the full variable domain: DSGVTQTPKHLITATGQRVTLRCSPRSGDLSVYWYQQSLDQGLQFLIQYYNGEERAKGNILERFSAQQFPDLHSELNLSSLELGDSALYFCASSENTGDREQYFGPGTRLTVT.

The chain carries TRBV4-3 and TRBJ2-7; D possibly corresponds to TRBD2 (6 bases). From germline, CDR1 is LGHNA and CDR2 YSLEER. Deletions cut 9 bases from V and 3 bases from J, with 9 bases between. The CDR3 covers 11 residues. DNA of the CDR3: TGCGCCAGGGACTACGACTACGAGCAGTACTTC. Its protein product is CARDYDYEQYF.

This clone was seen a handful of times. The chain combines TRBV5-6 with TRBJ1-2; the match to TRBD1 covers 8 bases. Germline trimming cut 3 bases from V and 0 bases from J; bases unmatched to any gene: 1. The CDR3 covers 14 residues. Germline V lookup: CDR1 SGHDT, CDR2 YYEEEE. The CDR3 DNA is TGTGCCAGCAGCTCGGGACAGGCTAACTATGGCTACACCTTC. Translation gives CASSSGQANYGYTF.

The chain carries TRBV6-6 and TRBJ2-1, with a possible D match to TRBD2 (5 bases). Deletions cut 8 bases from V and 10 bases from J, with 21 bases between. Germline V CDR1 and CDR2: MNHNY, SVGAGI (reference sequence). The CDR3 covers 14 residues. CDR3 sequence (DNA): TGTGCCAGCCGGCCGGAGCCAGCGGTAGGAGAGCAGTTCTTC. Translation gives CASRPEPAVGEQFF.

V and J are TRBV2 and TRBJ1-5; 7 bases fit TRBD1. From germline, CDR1 is SNHLY and CDR2 FYNNEI. Trimming took 4 bases from V and 1 from J; bases not matched to a gene: 4. The CDR3 extends over 15 amino acids. The CDR3 spells CASSVDRESNQPQHF. The CDR3 DNA sequence: TGTGCCAGCAGTGTTGACAGGGAAAGCAATCAGCCCCAGCATTTT.